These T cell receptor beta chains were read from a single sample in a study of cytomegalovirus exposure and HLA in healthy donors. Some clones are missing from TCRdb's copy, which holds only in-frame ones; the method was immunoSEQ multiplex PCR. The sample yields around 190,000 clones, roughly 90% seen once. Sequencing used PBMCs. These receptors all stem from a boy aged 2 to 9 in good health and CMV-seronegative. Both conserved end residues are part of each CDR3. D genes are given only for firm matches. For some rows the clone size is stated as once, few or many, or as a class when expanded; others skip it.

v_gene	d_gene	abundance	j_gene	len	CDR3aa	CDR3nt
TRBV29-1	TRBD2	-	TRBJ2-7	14	CSVAPGLAGYEQYF	TGCAGCGTTGCCCCGGGACTAGCGGGCTACGAGCAGTACTTC
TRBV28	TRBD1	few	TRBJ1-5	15	CASSEGQAPHQPQHF	TGTGCCAGCAGTGAAGGACAGGCCCCTCATCAGCCCCAGCATTTT
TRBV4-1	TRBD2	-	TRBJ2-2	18	CASSQVELGLAYGGELFF	TGCGCCAGCAGCCAAGTTGAGTTGGGACTAGCCTATGGCGGGGAGCTGTTTTTT
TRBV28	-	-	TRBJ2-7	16	CASSLPTSLQGREQYF	TGTGCCAGCAGTTTACCAACCTCCCTACAGGGAAGGGAGCAGTACTTC
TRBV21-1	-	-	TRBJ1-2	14	CASSPRSYKYGYTF	TGTGCCAGCAGCCCCCGCTCCTATAAGTATGGCTACACCTTC
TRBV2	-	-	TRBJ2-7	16	CASSGPDRYSSYEQYF	TGTGCCAGCAGTGGGCCCGACAGGTACTCCTCCTACGAGCAGTACTTC
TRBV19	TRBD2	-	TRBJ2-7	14	CASSIGSGGYEQYF	TGTGCCAGTAGTATCGGTAGCGGGGGTTACGAGCAGTACTTC
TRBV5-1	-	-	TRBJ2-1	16	CASSSGGNSGYNEQFF	TGCGCCAGCAGCTCCGGAGGTAATAGCGGATACAATGAGCAGTTCTTC
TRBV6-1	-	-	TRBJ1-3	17	CASSESFSSTSGNTIYF	TGTGCCAGCAGTGAATCCTTTAGCAGTACCTCTGGAAACACCATATATTTT
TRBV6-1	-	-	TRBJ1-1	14	CASSFVQGYTEAFF	TGTGCCAGCAGTTTCGTCCAGGGCTACACTGAAGCTTTCTTT
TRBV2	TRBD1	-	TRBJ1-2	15	CASRKEQGRSDGYTF	TGTGCCAGCAGAAAAGAACAGGGGCGTTCTGATGGCTACACCTTC
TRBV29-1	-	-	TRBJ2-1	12	CSVEIGGDRQFF	TGCAGCGTTGAGATTGGGGGCGACCGGCAGTTCTTC
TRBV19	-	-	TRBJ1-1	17	CASQHKTSTAPNTEAFF	TGTGCCAGCCAGCACAAAACCTCGACAGCCCCGAACACTGAAGCTTTCTTT
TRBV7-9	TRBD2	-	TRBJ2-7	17	CSSSRIAGGPLDYEQYF	TGTTCCAGCAGCCGAATAGCGGGAGGGCCATTAGACTACGAGCAGTACTTC
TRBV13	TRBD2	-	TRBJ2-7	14	CASSLGREPYEQYF	TGTGCCAGCAGCTTAGGGCGGGAGCCCTACGAGCAGTACTTC
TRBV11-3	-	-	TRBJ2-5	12	CASSLVGGTQYF	TGTGCCAGCAGCTTAGTAGGGGGGACCCAGTACTTC
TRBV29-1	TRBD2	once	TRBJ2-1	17	CSVPNPGLAGGRVEQFF	TGCAGCGTTCCGAACCCGGGACTAGCGGGAGGGCGGGTTGAGCAGTTCTTC
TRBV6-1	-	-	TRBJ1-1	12	CATDVTRSEAFF	TGTGCCACTGATGTGACTCGGAGTGAAGCTTTCTTT
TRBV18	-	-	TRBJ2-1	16	CASSPSGLFSYNEQFF	TGTGCCAGCTCACCTTCAGGTCTCTTCTCCTACAATGAGCAGTTCTTC
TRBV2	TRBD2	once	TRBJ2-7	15	CASTGLARVLYEQYF	TGTGCCAGCACTGGACTAGCCAGGGTCCTGTACGAGCAGTACTTC
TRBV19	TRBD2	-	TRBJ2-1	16	CASSPWAGVAYNEQFF	TGTGCCAGTAGTCCTTGGGCGGGGGTAGCCTACAATGAGCAGTTCTTC
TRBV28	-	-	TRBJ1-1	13	CASSRNRVTEAFF	TGTGCCAGCAGCCGAAACAGGGTCACTGAAGCTTTCTTT
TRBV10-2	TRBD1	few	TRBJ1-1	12	CASSNRGARAFF	TGCGCCAGCTCAAACAGGGGGGCCAGAGCTTTCTTT
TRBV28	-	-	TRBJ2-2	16	CASSLSGSHNTGELFF	TGTGCCAGCAGTTTATCGGGGTCTCATAACACCGGGGAGCTGTTTTTT
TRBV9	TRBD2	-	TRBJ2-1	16	CASSVNGAGARNEQFF	TGTGCCAGCAGCGTAAATGGGGCGGGAGCCCGGAATGAGCAGTTCTTC
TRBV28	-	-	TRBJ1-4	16	CASRPQGTSTNEKLFF	TGTGCCAGCAGACCCCAAGGGACATCAACTAATGAAAAACTGTTTTTT
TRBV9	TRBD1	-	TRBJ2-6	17	CASSERDSISGANVLTF	TGTGCCAGCAGCGAGAGGGACAGCATCTCTGGGGCCAACGTCCTGACTTTC
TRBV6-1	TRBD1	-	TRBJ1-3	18	CASSEARDRVNSGNTIYF	TGTGCCAGCAGTGAAGCGCGGGACAGGGTTAACTCTGGAAACACCATATATTTT
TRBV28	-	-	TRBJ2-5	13	CASSLHSQETQYF	TGTGCCAGCAGTTTACACTCCCAAGAGACCCAGTACTTC
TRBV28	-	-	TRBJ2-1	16	CASSLSTSDSYNEQFF	TGTGCCAGCAGTTTATCGACTAGTGACTCCTACAATGAGCAGTTCTTC
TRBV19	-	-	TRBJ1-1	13	CASTRGMNTEAFF	TGTGCCTCTACCAGGGGTATGAACACTGAAGCTTTCTTT
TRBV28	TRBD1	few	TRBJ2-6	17	CASSNRDRKAGANVLTF	TGTGCCAGCAGCAACCGGGACAGAAAGGCTGGGGCCAACGTCCTGACTTTC
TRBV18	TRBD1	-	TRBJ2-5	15	CASSPRQGMQETQYF	TGTGCCAGCTCCCCTAGACAGGGCATGCAAGAGACCCAGTACTTC
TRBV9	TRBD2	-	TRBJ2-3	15	CASSRGLAVTDTQYF	TGTGCCAGCAGCCGTGGACTAGCCGTCACAGATACGCAGTATTTT
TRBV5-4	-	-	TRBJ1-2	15	CASSLNRGSNYGYTF	TGTGCCAGCAGCTTGAATAGGGGCTCAAACTATGGCTACACCTTC
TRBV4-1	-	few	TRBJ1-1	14	CASSQGDRNTEAFF	TGCGCCAGCAGCCAAGGCGACAGGAACACTGAAGCTTTCTTT
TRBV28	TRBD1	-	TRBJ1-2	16	CASSEAGQGVDYGYTF	TGTGCCAGCAGCGAAGCCGGACAGGGAGTAGACTATGGCTACACCTTC
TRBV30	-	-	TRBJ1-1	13	CAWSVLSVTEAFF	TGTGCCTGGAGTGTTTTATCGGTCACTGAAGCTTTCTTT
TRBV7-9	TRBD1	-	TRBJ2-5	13	CASSLTGSGTQYF	TGTGCCAGCAGCTTGACAGGGTCAGGGACCCAGTACTTC
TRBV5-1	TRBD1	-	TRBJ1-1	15	CASSLEGTGVTEAFF	TGCGCCAGCAGCTTGGAAGGGACAGGGGTGACTGAAGCTTTCTTT
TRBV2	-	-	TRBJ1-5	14	CASSEFQVGQPQHF	TGTGCCAGCAGTGAATTCCAGGTTGGTCAGCCCCAGCATTTT
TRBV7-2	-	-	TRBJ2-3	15	CASSLDKPGSDTQYF	TGTGCCAGCAGCTTAGACAAGCCAGGGTCGGATACGCAGTATTTT
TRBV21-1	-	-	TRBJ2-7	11	CASGRVYEQYF	TGTGCCAGCGGGAGGGTCTACGAGCAGTACTTC
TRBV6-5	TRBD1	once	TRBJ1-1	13	CASSSRQGMGAFF	TGTGCCAGCAGTTCACGACAGGGAATGGGGGCTTTCTTT
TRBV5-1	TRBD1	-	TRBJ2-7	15	CASSFGTAVSYEQYF	TGCGCCAGCAGTTTTGGGACAGCCGTCTCCTACGAGCAGTACTTC
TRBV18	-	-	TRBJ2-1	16	CASSPIVSGLYNEQFF	TGTGCCAGCTCACCAATAGTTTCGGGTCTCTACAATGAGCAGTTCTTC
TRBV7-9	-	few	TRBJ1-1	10	CASSFSEAFF	TGTGCCAGCAGCTTTAGTGAAGCTTTCTTT
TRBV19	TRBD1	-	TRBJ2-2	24	CASSIFLPFRIGTGPTQNTGELFF	TGTGCCAGTAGTATTTTTTTACCATTCCGAATCGGGACAGGGCCTACTCAGAACACCGGGGAGCTGTTTTTT
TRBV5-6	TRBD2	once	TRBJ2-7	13	CASSFPSGEEQYF	TGTGCCAGCAGTTTCCCCAGCGGGGAGGAGCAGTACTTC
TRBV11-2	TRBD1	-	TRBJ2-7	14	CASSQWTGLNEQYF	TGTGCCAGCAGCCAATGGACAGGGTTAAACGAGCAGTACTTC
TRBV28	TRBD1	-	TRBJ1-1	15	CASSPGDREDTEAFF	TGTGCCAGCAGTCCCGGGGACAGGGAGGACACTGAAGCTTTCTTT
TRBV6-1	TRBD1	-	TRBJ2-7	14	CASGETGDWNEQYF	TGTGCCAGCGGAGAAACAGGGGATTGGAACGAGCAGTACTTC
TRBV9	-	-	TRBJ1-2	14	CASSFGEALNGYTF	TGTGCCAGCAGCTTCGGGGAGGCCTTAAATGGCTACACCTTC
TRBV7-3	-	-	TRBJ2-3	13	CASSRLERDTQYF	TGTGCCAGCAGCCGACTGGAAAGAGATACGCAGTATTTT
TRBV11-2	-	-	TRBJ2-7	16	CASSPFARTAFYEQYF	TGTGCCAGCAGCCCCTTTGCCCGGACAGCCTTCTACGAGCAGTACTTC
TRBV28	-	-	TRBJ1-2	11	CATKPERGYTF	TGTGCCACCAAACCGGAGAGGGGCTACACCTTC
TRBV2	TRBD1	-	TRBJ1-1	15	CASSYSGTENTEAFF	TGTGCCAGCAGTTACTCCGGGACAGAGAACACTGAAGCTTTCTTT